The sequence of this T cell receptor beta chain was determined in a study of blood T cell repertoires in COVID-19. Study summary: Samples came from the United States, Italy and Spain, spanning acute and convalescent COVID-19. T cells, B-cell-depleted T cells, or PBMCs supplied cDNA or gDNA.

The CDR3 length is 15 residues. V was shortened by 0 bases and J by 0 bases, with 9 bases between the two germline ends. CDR1 and CDR2 from the germline V gene are GTSNPN and SVGIG (reference sequence). As handled by the study authors: Estimates of nucleated cell counts were drawn from the amplification of reference gene primers. Clones were sequenced by immunoSEQ multiplex PCR, and TCRdb holds only the in-frame ones, with some missing. For V, J and clone size, that table is used; D and trimming come from the DNA. Of 150,000 to 200,000 clones in the sample, 87% are singletons; the top ten hold 1.5% to 2%.

The chain links TRBV30 to TRBJ1-3; D remains ambiguous. The sample consisted of peripheral blood. This clonotype was sampled from a woman in her 50s with acute or convalescent COVID-19. CDR3 amino acids: CAWSVRGGSGNTIYF. The CDR3 bases are TGTGCCTGGAGTGTAAGAGGTGGCTCTGGAAACACCATATATTTT.